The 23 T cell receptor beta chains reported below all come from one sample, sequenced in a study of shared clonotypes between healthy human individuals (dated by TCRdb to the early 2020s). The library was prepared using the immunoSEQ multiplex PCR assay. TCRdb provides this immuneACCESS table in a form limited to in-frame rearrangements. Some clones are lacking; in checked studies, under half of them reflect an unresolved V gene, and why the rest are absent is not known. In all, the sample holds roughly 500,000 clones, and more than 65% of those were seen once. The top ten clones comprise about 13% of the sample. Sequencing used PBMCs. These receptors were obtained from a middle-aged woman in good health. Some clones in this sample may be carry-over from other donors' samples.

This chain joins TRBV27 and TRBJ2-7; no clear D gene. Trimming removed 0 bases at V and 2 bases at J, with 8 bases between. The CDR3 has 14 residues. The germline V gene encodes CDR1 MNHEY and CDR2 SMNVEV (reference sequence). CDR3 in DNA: TGTGCCAGCAGTTTATCGCGAGCTACCTACGAGCAGTACTTC. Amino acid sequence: CASSLSRATYEQYF.

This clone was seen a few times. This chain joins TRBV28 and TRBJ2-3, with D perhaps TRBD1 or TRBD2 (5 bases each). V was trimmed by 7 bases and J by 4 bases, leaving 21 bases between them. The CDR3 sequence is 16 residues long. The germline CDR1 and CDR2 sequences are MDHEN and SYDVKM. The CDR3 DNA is TGTGCCAGCACCCGATCGGGGCCTCGCGGGCCAGATACGCAGTATTTT. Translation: CASTRSGPRGPDTQYF.

CDR3 region: CAWSLGQGVMNTEAFF. The CDR3 DNA follows: TGTGCCTGGAGCCTCGGACAGGGGGTTATGAACACTGAAGCTTTCTTT. The chain uses TRBV30 and TRBJ1-1; 10 bases are a match to TRBD1. Germline V lookup: CDR1 GTSNPN, CDR2 SVGIG (reference sequence). Trimming cost V 3 bases and J 0 bases; bases outside gene matches: 7. CDR3 length equals 16 residues.

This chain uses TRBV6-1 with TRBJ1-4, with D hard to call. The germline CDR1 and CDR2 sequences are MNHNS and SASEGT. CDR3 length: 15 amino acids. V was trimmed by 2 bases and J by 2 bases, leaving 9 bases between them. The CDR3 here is CASSEMGNTNEKLFF. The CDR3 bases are TGTGCCAGCAGTGAAATGGGTAACACTAATGAAAAACTGTTTTTT.

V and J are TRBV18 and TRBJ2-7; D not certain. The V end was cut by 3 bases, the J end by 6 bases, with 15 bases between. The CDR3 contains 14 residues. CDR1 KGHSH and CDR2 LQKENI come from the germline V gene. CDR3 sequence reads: CASSPDRNRPEQYF. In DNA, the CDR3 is TGTGCCAGCTCACCGGACCGGAATAGGCCCGAGCAGTACTTC. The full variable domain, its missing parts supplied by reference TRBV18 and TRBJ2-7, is NAGVMQNPRHLVRRRGQEARLRCSPMKGHSHVYWYRQLPEEGLKFMVYLQKENIIDESGMPKERFSAEFPKEGPSILRIQQVVRGDSAAYFCASSPDRNRPEQYFGPGTRLTVT.

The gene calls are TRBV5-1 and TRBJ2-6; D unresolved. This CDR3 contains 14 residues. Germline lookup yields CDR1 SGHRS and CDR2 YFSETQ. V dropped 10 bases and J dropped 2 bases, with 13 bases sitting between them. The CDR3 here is CAHAPRPGANVLTF. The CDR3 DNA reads TGCGCCCACGCCCCAAGGCCTGGGGCCAACGTCCTGACTTTC.

CDR3: CASRSGTVLYEQYF. CDR3 DNA sequence: TGTGCCAGCAGGTCCGGGACAGTCCTCTACGAGCAGTACTTC. This rearrangement joins TRBV6-6 to TRBJ2-5; 7 bases align to TRBD1. The DNA matches TRBJ2-7 better at its end, which makes the J call doubtful. The CDR3 has 14 residues. The V gene's germline CDR1 is MNHNY and CDR2 SVGAGI (reference sequence).

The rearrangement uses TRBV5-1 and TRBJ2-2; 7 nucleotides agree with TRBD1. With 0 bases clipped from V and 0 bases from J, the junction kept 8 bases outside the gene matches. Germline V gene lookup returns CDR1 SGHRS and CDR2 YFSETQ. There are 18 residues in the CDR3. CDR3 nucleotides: TGCGCCAGCAGCTTGGTCCAACCGGGACAGTCGAACACCGGGGAGCTGTTTTTT. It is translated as CASSLVQPGQSNTGELFF.

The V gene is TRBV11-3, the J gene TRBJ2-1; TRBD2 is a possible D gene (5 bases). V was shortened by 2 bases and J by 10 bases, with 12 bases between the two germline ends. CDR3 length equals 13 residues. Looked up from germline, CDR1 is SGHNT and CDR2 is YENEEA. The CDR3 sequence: CASSLTVREEQFF. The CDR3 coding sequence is TGTGCCAGCAGCTTAACAGTGAGGGAGGAGCAGTTCTTC.

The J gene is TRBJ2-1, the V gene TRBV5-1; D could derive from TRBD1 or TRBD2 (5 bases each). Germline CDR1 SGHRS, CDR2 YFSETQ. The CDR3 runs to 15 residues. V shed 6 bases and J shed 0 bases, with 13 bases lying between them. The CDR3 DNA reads TGCGCCAGCAATGACGGGGCACCCTCCTACAATGAGCAGTTCTTC. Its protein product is CASNDGAPSYNEQFF.

The CDR3 nucleotides read TGTGCCAGCAGCGGGCGGACTAGCGGGTCAGAGACCCAGTACTTC. Its protein product is CASSGRTSGSETQYF. The chain links TRBV5-4 to TRBJ2-5, with 11 bases identical to TRBD2. Losses at the gene ends were 4 bases for V and 4 bases for J; bases not matched to a gene: 6. The CDR3 has 15 residues. Germline lookup yields CDR1 SGHNT and CDR2 YYREEE (reference sequence).

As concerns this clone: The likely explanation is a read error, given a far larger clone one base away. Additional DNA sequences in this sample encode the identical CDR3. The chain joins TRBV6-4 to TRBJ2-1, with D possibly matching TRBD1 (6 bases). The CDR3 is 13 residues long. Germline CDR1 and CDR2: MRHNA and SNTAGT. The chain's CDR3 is CASSDRDNNEQFF. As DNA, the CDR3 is TGTGCCAGCAGTGACCGGGACAACAATGAGCAATTCTTC.

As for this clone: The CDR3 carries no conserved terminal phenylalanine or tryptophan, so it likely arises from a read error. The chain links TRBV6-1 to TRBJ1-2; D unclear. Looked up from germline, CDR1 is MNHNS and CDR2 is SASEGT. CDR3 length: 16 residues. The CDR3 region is CVSSELERTGDYGYTS. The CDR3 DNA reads TGTGTCAGCAGTGAACTCGAGCGGACTGGGGACTATGGCTACACCTCC.

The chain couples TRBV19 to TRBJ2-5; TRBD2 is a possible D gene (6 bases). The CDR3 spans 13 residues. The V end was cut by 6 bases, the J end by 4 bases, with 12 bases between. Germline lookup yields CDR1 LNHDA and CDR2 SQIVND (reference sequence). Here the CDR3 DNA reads TGTGCCAGTAGCGGACTATTGACAGAGACCCAGTACTTC. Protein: CASSGLLTETQYF.

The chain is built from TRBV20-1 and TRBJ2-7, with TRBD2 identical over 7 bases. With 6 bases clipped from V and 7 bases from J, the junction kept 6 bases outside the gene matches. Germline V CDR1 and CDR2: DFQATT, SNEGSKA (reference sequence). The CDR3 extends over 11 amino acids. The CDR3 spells CSAGRVWEQYF. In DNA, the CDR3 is TGCAGTGCGGGGAGGGTCTGGGAGCAGTACTTC.

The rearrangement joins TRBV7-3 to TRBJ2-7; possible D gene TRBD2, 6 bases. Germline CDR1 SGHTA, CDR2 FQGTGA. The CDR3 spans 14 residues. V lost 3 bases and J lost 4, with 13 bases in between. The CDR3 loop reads CASSLNAGSYEQYF. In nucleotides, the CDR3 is TGTGCCAGCAGCTTGAATGCGGGAAGTTACGAGCAGTACTTC.

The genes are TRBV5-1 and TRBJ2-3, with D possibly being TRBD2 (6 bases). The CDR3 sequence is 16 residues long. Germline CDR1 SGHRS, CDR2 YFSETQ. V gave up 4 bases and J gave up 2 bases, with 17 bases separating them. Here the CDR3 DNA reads TGCGCCAGCAGCCCGCCCTGGGACTCATACACAGATACGCAGTATTTT. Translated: CASSPPWDSYTDTQYF. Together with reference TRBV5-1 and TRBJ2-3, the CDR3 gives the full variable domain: KAGVTQTPRYLIKTRGQQVTLSCSPISGHRSVSWYQQTPGQGLQFLFEYFSETQRNKGNFPGRFSGRQFSNSRSEMNVSTLELGDSALYLCASSPPWDSYTDTQYFGPGTRLTVL.

The CDR3: CASSRNSDTQYF. CDR3 DNA sequence: TGTGCCAGCAGTCGTAATTCAGATACGCAGTATTTT. V is TRBV9 and J is TRBJ2-3; D unclear. The germline gives CDR1 SGDLS, CDR2 YYNGEE. The germline V and J ends were trimmed by 5 bases and 4 bases, with 8 bases remaining between them. The CDR3 loop spans 12 amino acids. Full variable domain (remainder filled in from reference TRBV9 and TRBJ2-3): DSGVTQTPKHLITATGQRVTLRCSPRSGDLSVYWYQQSLDQGLQFLIQYYNGEERAKGNILERFSAQQFPDLHSELNLSSLELGDSALYFCASSRNSDTQYFGPGTRLTVL.

The chain's CDR3 is CASSPTGGAAKNIQYF. CDR3 bases: TGTGCCAGCAGCCCTACAGGGGGGGCGGCCAAAAACATTCAGTACTTC. The chain links TRBV11-1 to TRBJ2-4; perhaps TRBD1 as D (8 bases). This CDR3 region has 16 residues. Per germline, CDR1 SGHAT and CDR2 FQDESV (reference sequence). V dropped 5 bases and J dropped 1 base, with 15 bases sitting between them.

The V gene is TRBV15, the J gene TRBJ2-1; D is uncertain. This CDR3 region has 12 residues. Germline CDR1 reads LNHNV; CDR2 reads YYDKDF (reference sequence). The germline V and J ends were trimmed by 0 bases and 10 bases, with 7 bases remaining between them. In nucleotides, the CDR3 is TGTGCCACCAGCAGAGAGAGGACCGAGCAGTTCTTC. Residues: CATSRERTEQFF.

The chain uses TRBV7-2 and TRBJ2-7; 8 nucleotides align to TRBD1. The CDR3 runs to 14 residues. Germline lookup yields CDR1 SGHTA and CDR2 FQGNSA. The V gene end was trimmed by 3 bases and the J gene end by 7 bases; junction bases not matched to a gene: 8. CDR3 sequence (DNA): TGTGCCAGCAGCTTCTCCCAGGGGGCGAAAGAGCAGTACTTC. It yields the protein CASSFSQGAKEQYF. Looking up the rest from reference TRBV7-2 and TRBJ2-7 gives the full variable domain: GAGVSQSPSNKVTEKGKDVELRCDPISGHTALYWYRQSLGQGLEFLIYFQGNSAPDKSGLPSDRFSAERTGGSVSTLTIQRTQQEDSAVYLCASSFSQGAKEQYFGPGTRLTVT.

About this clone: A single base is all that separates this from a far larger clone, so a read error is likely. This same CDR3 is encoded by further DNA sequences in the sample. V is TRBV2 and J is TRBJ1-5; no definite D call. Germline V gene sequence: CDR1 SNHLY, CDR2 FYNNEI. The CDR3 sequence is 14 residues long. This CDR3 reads CASSESGLAQPQHF. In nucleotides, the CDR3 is TGTGCCAGTAGTGAATCTGGGTTGGCTCAGCCCCAGCATTTT.

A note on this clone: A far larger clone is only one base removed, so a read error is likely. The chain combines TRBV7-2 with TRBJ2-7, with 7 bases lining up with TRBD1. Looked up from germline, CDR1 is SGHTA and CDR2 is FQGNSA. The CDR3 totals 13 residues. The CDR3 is CANSSPGTVGQYF. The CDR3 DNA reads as TGTGCCAACAGCTCACCTGGGACAGTTGGGCAGTACTTC. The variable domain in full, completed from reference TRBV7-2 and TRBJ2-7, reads GAGVSQSPSNKVTEKGKDVELRCDPISGHTALYWYRQSLGQGLEFLIYFQGNSAPDKSGLPSDRFSAERTGGSVSTLTIQRTQQEDSAVYLCANSSPGTVGQYFGPGTRLTVT.